This TCR beta chain was captured in a study of blood T cell repertoires in COVID-19. Study as a whole: Nucleic acid was either cDNA or gDNA, and it came from T cells, B-cell-depleted T cells, or PBMCs.

Clinical history as reported by participants underpinned cohort assignment. Donors in Cohort 3 counted as recovered after two negative PCRs, clearance, or symptom resolution. Trimming removed 7 bases at V and 9 bases at J, with 16 bases between. Germline lookup yields CDR1 MDHEN and CDR2 SYDVKM. The CDR3 consists of 14 residues. Authors' analysis steps: Cell counts per sample came from amplifying reference gene primers. Using immunoSEQ multiplex PCR, the repertoire was profiled, and TCRdb retains in-frame clones only, with some absent. V, J and clone size were drawn from that table, and D and trimming were deduced from the DNA. The sample records about 320,000 clones, 86% being singletons.

The chain is built from TRBV28 and TRBJ1-6; possible D gene TRBD1, 5 bases. Sequencing was performed on PBMCs or T cells enriched from blood (not recorded which). This TCR derives from a woman younger than 30 who had recovered from COVID-19. The CDR3 region is CASNPGGDGSPLHF. In DNA form, the CDR3 reads TGTGCCAGCAATCCCGGGGGGGACGGTTCACCCCTCCACTTT.